This paragraph covers one T cell receptor (beta chain) sequence. The protocol was immunoSEQ multiplex PCR, while the TCRdb copy is restricted to in-frame clones and leaves out a portion. The data contain about 450,000 clones, around 80% of them singletons. This sample is drawn from a study of shared clonotypes between healthy human individuals. The V gene's germline CDR1 is MGHRA and CDR2 YSYEKL. The CDR3 loop spans 17 amino acids. The TCR comes from a woman aged 40 to 55 in good health. Some clones in this sample may be carry-over from other donors' samples. The sequenced sample consisted of PBMCs. J is TRBJ2-5 and V is TRBV4-1, with TRBD2 matching 10 bases. The DNA end lines up better with TRBJ2-7; the J call may be wrong. The CDR3 loop is CASSHRRASGSSYEQYF. The CDR3 region has the DNA TGCGCCAGCAGCCATCGTCGGGCTAGCGGGAGCTCCTACGAGCAGTACTTC.